This TCR beta chain was identified in a study of T cell responses to AZD1222 COVID-19 vaccine. Study-wide background: Second-dose recipients at about 4 or about 12 weeks were treated as one pooled group.

Findings and limits, study-wide: Targets within unmutated variant regions were reportedly found for nearly half of spike-specific TCRs. Females outnumbered males among donors, who were mostly white British; clonal diversity was possibly underestimated.

Comment on this clone: Its antigen is as yet unknown.

The CDR3 consists of 14 residues. The germline gives CDR1 SGHAT, CDR2 FQNNGV. V lost 5 bases and J lost 6; bases outside the gene matches: 6. TCRdb's copy holds only in-frame clones and misses some; the assay was immunoSEQ multiplex PCR. In the table there are about 170,000 clones, more than 80% of which are singletons. This chain uses TRBV11-2 with TRBJ2-3, with TRBD2 matching 9 bases. This clonotype was obtained from an adult in good health. The sequencing here drew on peripheral blood, taken on day 0 of AZD1222 vaccination. In DNA, the CDR3 is TGTGCCAGCAGCAGTAGCGGGAGTGGGGATACGCAGTATTTT. Translating it yields CASSSSGSGDTQYF.